This paragraph covers one T cell receptor (beta chain) sequence. What it binds is unknown. This record comes from a study of beta chain features in type 1 diabetes. At the level of the study: Age, gender, cell numbers and subset yield matched between patients and controls.

Notes on the study in general: Sampled from patients, naive, central memory and Treg TCRB repertoires appeared more similar than those sampled from healthy donors. TCRB CDR3 length was moderately but significantly reduced in all four CD4+ subsets of Type 1 diabetes patients. More deletions and fewer insertions at VDJ junctions were found in patients with type 1 diabetes. Patients and controls would share equally any PCR tilt toward shorter templates.

All of the isolated RNA was reverse transcribed, so expressed TCRB transcripts were sequenced. The assay was immunoSEQ multiplex PCR, and TCRdb's table has in-frame clones only and misses some. The top ten hold about 0.016% of the sample, which has 300,000 to 350,000 clones, about 13% seen once. The sequenced sample consisted of naive CD4+ T cells from blood. The sequence was obtained from a woman aged 18-29 years with type 1 diabetes.

CDR3 sequence: CASSFGPGGTEAFF. The CDR3 region has the DNA TGCGCCAGCAGCTTTGGGCCGGGGGGGACTGAAGCTTTCTTT. This chain links TRBV5-1 with TRBJ1-1, with a tentative D call TRBD1 (5 bases). V lost 2 bases to trimming and J lost 5 bases, with 13 bases between them. This CDR3 contains 14 residues. Germline CDR1 SGHRS, CDR2 YFSETQ.